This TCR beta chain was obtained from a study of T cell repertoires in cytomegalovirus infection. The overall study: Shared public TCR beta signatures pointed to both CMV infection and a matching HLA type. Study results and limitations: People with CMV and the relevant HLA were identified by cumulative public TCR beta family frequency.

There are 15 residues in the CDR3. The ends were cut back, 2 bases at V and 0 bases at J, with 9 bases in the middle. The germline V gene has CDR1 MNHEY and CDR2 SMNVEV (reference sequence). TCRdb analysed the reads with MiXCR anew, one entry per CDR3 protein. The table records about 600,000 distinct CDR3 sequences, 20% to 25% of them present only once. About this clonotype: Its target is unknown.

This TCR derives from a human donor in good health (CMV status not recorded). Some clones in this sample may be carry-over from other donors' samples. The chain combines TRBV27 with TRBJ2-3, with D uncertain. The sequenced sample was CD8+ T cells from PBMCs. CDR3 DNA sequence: TGTGCCAGCAGTTTACTCCGTTCTAGCACAGATACGCAGTATTTT. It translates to CASSLLRSSTDTQYF.